This T cell receptor beta chain was captured by sequencing in a study of shared clonotypes between healthy human individuals. Study-level information: A donor's plate count was three for CD4 naive and three for CD4 memory; CD8 naive had two and CD8 memory one. Whole-study findings and limits: Against clonotypes common to all four donors, non-shared ones had lower generation probabilities.

Only one count was recorded for this clone. Its antigen is undetermined. This CDR3 comprises 13 residues. V dropped 3 bases and J dropped 5 bases, with 11 bases sitting between them. Germline CDR1 SEHNR, CDR2 FQNEAQ (reference sequence). Here immunoSEQ multiplex PCR was the method, and the copy in TCRdb shows in-frame clones only, minus some. Among under 2,500,000 clones listed, approximately 96% were seen once. The receptor's source is a man aged 18 to 29 in good health. The chain uses TRBV7-9 and TRBJ2-7; D remains unclear. The sequencing input was naive CD4+ T cells sorted from blood. The subset denotes: CD45RA+ positively selected. This CDR3 reads CASSFPYVHEQYF. CDR3 sequence (DNA): TGTGCCAGCAGCTTTCCCTACGTCCACGAGCAGTACTTC.